The next 6 T cell receptor beta chains were all read from a single sample in a study of T cells in women clearing cervical HPV infection. The method was immunoSEQ multiplex PCR; TCRdb's version includes in-frame clones alone and lacks a portion of them. The sample's table shows roughly 20,000 clones. Sequencing was carried out using blood buffy coat. These receptors came from a woman between 18 and 75 years old with a cervical HPV16 infection that either progressed to CIN3+ or cleared (not recorded which).

Of note for this clone: The sequence runs out 3 residues before the end of the CDR3; the remainder is reconstructed from the germline J gene. The chain combines TRBV5-6 with TRBJ1-5; no firm D call. CDR1 is SGHDT and CDR2 is YYEEEE in the germline V gene. The CDR3 totals 15 residues. The V end was cut by 1 base, the J end by 5 bases, with 13 bases between. Incomplete CDR3 DNA: TGTGCCAGCAGCTTGTCGGCAGGAAAATATCAGCCC. Protein product: CASSLSAGKYQP. The complete CDR3 protein is CASSLSAGKYQPQHF.

Regarding this clone: The missing CDR3 end, 3 residues past where the read stops, is filled in from the germline J gene. This rearrangement joins TRBV20-1 to TRBJ2-3; 13 bases align to TRBD2. The CDR3 totals 17 residues. Germline trimming cut 5 bases from V and 6 bases from J; bases unmatched to any gene: 14. Germline V CDR1 and CDR2: DFQATT, SNEGSKA (reference sequence). The sequenced part of the CDR3 DNA is TGCAGTGCTCTAACGCTGTCAACTAGCGGGGGGGCGGATACG. It translates to CSALTLSTSGGADT. The whole CDR3 is CSALTLSTSGGADTQYF.

As concerns this clone: The sequence runs out 3 residues before the end of the CDR3; the remainder is reconstructed from the germline J gene. The chain joins TRBV18 to TRBJ2-2; D is undetermined. Germline V CDR1 and CDR2: KGHSH, LQKENI. CDR3 length: 14 residues. V lost 2 bases, J lost 1 base, and 5 bases lay in between. CDR3 loop: CASSPSQNTGELFF. The covered CDR3 bases are TGTGCCAGCTCACCATCCCAGAACACCGGGGAG.

In the case of this clone: Coverage ceases 3 residues before the CDR3 finishes, and the germline J gene fills in the end. The rearrangement links TRBV19 to TRBJ2-5; weak D call: TRBD2 (5 bases). From germline, CDR1 is LNHDA and CDR2 SQIVND (reference sequence). The CDR3 extends over 14 amino acids. Trimming removed 1 base at V and 2 bases at J, with 8 bases between. CDR3: CASSIAGSQETQYF. The covered CDR3 bases are TGTGCCAGTAGTATAGCGGGGAGTCAAGAGACC.

A note on this clone: The read halts 3 residues ahead of the CDR3 end, with the missing end drawn from the germline J gene. The J gene is TRBJ2-5, the V gene TRBV19; the D is unclear. CDR1 is LNHDA, CDR2 SQIVND, per germline (reference sequence). The V gene lost 5 bases and the J gene lost 2 bases, with 9 bases spanning the gap. This CDR3 region has 13 residues. The CDR3 protein is CASSPQEQETQYF. The sequenced CDR3 bases are TGTGCCAGTAGTCCCCAGGAGCAAGAGACC.

Concerning this clone: The CDR3 extends 3 residues past the end of the read, so its final part is completed from the germline J gene. The V and J genes are TRBV30 and TRBJ1-3, with TRBD1 as a possible D gene (5 bases). The CDR3 totals 12 residues. The germline V and J ends were trimmed by 3 bases and 7 bases, with 10 bases remaining between them. Germline lookup yields CDR1 GTSNPN and CDR2 SVGIG (reference sequence). The CDR3: CAWSTGGNTIYF. Incomplete CDR3 DNA: TGTGCCTGGAGCACCGGGGGGAACACC.